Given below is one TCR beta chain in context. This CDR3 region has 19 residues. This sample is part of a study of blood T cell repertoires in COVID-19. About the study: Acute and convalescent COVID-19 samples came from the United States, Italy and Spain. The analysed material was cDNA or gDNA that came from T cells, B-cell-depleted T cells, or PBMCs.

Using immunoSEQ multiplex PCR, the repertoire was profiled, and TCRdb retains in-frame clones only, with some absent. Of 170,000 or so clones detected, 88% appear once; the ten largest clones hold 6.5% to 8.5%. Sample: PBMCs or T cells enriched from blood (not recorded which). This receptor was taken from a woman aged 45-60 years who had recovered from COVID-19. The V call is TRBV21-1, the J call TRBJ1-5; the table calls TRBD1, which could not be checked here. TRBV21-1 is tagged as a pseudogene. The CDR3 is CASSKEQGAKPFSNQPQHF. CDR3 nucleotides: TGTGCCAGCAGCAAAGAACAGGGGGCAAAGCCGTTTAGCAATCAGCCCCAGCATTTT.